This T cell receptor beta chain was identified during a study of cytomegalovirus exposure and HLA in healthy donors. General study points: The study flagged approximately 180 TCR beta chains as cytomegalovirus-associated. Data from an earlier analysis indicated that most TCR beta V segments were productive either about 87% or about 30% of the time. Accurate HLA-A and HLA-B prediction from TCR beta sequences was reported for most subjects.

The PCR employed 60 Vbeta primers together with 13 Jbeta primers. Method: immunoSEQ multiplex PCR; TCRdb's copy keeps in-frame clones and lacks some. The sample shows about 130,000 clones, approximately 64% of them seen only once. Only a few counts were recorded for this clone. The antigen is undetermined. Donors likely had unrecorded immune exposures despite being nominally healthy when sampled. Trimming cost V 2 bases and J 0 bases, with 8 bases left between them. The CDR3 has 15 amino acids. Per the germline V gene, CDR1 is MNHEY and CDR2 is SMNVEV (reference sequence). The TCR sequence derives from a woman between 40 and 50 years old in good health and CMV-seronegative. This sequence joins TRBV27 and TRBJ1-5, with a tentative D call TRBD1 (6 bases). The sample was PBMCs. CDR3 sequence reads: CASSLNRDSNQPQHF. The CDR3 DNA sequence: TGTGCCAGCAGTTTAAACAGGGATAGCAATCAGCCCCAGCATTTT.